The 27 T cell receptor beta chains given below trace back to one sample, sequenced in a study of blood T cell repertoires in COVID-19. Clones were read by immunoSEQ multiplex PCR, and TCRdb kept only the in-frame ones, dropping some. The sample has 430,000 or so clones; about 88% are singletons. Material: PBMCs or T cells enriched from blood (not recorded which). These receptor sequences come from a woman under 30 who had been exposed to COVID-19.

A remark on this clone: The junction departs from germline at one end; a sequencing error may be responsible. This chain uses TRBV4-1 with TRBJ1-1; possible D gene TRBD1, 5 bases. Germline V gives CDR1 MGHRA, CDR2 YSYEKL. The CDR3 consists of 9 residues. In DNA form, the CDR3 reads TGTCCGCGGGGCGCTGAAGCTTTCTTT. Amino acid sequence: CPRGAEAFF.

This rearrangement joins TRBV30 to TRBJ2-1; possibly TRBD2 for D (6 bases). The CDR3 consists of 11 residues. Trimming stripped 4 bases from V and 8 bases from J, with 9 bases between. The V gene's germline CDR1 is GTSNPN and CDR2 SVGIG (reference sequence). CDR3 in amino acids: CAWTPGDEQFF. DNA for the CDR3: TGTGCCTGGACACCGGGGGATGAGCAGTTCTTC.

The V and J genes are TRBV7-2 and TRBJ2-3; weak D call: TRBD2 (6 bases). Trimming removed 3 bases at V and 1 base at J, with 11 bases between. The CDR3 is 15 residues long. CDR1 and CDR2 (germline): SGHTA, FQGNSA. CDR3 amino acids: CASSLAGWGTDTQYF. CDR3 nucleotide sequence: TGTGCCAGCAGCTTGGCGGGATGGGGCACAGATACGCAGTATTTT.

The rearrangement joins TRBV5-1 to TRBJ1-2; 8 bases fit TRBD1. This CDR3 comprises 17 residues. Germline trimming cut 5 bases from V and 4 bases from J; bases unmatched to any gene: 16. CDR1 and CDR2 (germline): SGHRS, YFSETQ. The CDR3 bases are TGCGCCAGCAGTCGACAGGGGCCGCGCGAGGTCGGCTATGGCTACACCTTC. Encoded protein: CASSRQGPREVGYGYTF.

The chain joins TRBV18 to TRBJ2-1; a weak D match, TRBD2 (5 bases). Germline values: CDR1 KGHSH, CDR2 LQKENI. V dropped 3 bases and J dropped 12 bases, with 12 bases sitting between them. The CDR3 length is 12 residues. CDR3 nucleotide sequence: TGTGCCAGCTCACCGGACGGGGTTGGGCAGTTCTTC. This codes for CASSPDGVGQFF.

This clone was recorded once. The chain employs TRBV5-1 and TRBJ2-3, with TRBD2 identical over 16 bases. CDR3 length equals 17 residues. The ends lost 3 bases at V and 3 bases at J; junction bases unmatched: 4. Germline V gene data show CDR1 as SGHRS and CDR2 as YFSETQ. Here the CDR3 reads CASSWGLAGGQTDTQYF. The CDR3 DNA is TGCGCCAGCAGCTGGGGACTAGCGGGGGGGCAAACAGATACGCAGTATTTT.

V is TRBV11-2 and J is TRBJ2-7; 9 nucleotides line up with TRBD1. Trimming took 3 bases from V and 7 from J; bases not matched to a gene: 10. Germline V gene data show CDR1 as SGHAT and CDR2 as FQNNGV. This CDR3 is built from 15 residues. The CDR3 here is CASSFDPGQGGEQYF. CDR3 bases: TGTGCCAGCAGCTTCGATCCGGGACAGGGAGGAGAGCAGTACTTC.

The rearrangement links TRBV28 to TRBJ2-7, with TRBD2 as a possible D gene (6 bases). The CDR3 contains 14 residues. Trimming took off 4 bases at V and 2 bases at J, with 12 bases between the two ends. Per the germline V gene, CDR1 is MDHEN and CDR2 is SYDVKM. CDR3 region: CASSWGGDPYEQYF. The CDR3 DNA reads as TGTGCCAGCAGTTGGGGCGGGGACCCCTACGAGCAGTACTTC. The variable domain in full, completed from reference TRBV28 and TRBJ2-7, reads DVKVTQSSRYLVKRTGEKVFLECVQDMDHENMFWYRQDPGLGLRLIYFSYDVKMKEKGDIPEGYSVSREKKERFSLILESASTNQTSMYLCASSWGGDPYEQYFGPGTRLTVT.

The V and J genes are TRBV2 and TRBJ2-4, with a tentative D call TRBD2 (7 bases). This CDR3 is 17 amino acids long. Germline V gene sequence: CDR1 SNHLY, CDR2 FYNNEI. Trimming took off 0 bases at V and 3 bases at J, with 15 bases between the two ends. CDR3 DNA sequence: TGTGCCAGCAGTGAAGCCTCGGGGGGCTCGGGCAAAAACATTCAGTACTTC. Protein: CASSEASGGSGKNIQYF.

The CDR3 loop is CASSNKPGTNEKLFF. Here the CDR3 DNA reads TGTGCCAGCAGCAATAAGCCGGGTACTAATGAAAAACTGTTTTTT. The rearrangement joins TRBV11-2 to TRBJ1-4; unclear D gene. Germline-derived CDR1 and CDR2 are SGHAT and FQNNGV. The CDR3 is made up of 15 amino acids. Trimming removed 5 bases from V and 2 bases from J, with 12 bases in between.

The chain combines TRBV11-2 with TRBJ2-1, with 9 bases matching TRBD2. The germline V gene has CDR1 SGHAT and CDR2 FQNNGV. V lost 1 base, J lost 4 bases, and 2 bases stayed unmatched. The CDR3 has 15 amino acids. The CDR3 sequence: CASSLASGIYNEQFF. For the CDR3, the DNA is TGTGCCAGCAGCTTAGCTAGCGGGATTTACAATGAGCAGTTCTTC.

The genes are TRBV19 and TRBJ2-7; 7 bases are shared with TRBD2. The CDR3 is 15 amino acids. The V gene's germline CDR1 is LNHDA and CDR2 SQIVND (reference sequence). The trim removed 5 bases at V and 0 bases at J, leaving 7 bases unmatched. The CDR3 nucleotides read TGTGCCAGTAGTCCTCTAAGCGGGAACTCCTACGAGCAGTACTTC. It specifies CASSPLSGNSYEQYF.

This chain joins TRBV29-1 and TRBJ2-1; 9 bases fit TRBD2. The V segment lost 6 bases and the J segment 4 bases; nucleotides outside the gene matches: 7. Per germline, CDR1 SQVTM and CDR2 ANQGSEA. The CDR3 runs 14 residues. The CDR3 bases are TGCAGCGTCCCGCTAGCGGGAAGTTACAATGAGCAGTTCTTC. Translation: CSVPLAGSYNEQFF.

CDR3 in DNA: TGTGCCAGCAGTCTCTTAGGGGCAGGACAAGAGACCCAGTACTTC. Translation: CASSLLGAGQETQYF. This chain joins TRBV28 and TRBJ2-5, with D maybe TRBD1 (5 bases). The CDR3 extends over 15 amino acids. V was pared by 5 bases and J by 2 bases, with 15 bases between. Germline V gene lookup returns CDR1 MDHEN and CDR2 SYDVKM.

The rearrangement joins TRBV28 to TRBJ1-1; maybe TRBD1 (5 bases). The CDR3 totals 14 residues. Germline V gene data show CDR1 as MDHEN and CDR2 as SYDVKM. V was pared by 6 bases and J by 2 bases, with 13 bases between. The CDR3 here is CASSDSRTNTEAFF. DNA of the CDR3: TGTGCCAGCAGCGACAGCCGAACCAACACTGAAGCTTTCTTT.

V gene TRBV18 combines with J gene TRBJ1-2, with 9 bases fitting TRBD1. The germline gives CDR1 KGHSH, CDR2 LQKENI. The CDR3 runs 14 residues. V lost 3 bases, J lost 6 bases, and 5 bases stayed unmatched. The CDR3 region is CASSPRDRGDGYTF. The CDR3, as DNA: TGTGCCAGCTCACCTAGAGACAGGGGGGATGGCTACACCTTC.

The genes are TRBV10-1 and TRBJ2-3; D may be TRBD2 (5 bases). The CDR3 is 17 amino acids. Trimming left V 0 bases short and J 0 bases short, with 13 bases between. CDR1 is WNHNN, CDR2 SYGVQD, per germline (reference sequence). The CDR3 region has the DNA TGCGCCAGCAGTGAGTCCCTAGCACCAGCAAGCACAGATACGCAGTATTTT. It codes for CASSESLAPASTDTQYF.

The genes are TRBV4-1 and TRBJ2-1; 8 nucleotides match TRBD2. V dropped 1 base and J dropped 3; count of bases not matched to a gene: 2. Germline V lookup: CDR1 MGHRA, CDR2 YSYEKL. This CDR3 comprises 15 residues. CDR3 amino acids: CASSQALAGYNEQFF. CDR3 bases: TGCGCCAGCAGCCAAGCGCTAGCGGGCTACAATGAGCAGTTCTTC.

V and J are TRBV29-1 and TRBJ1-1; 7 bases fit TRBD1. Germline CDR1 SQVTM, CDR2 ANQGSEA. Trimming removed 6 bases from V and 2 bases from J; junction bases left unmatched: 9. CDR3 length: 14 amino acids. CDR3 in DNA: TGCAGCGTCCTTGGCCAGGGGGACAACACTGAAGCTTTCTTT. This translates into CSVLGQGDNTEAFF. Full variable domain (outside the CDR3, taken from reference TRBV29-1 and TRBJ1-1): SAVISQKPSRDICQRGTSLTIQCQVDSQVTMMFWYRQQPGQSLTLIATANQGSEATYESGFVIDKFPISRPNLTFSTLTVSNMSPEDSSIYLCSVLGQGDNTEAFFGQGTRLTVV.

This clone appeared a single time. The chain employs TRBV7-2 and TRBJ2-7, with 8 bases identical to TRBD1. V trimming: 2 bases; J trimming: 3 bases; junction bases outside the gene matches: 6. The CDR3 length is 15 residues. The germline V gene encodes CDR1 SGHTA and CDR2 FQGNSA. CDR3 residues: CASSLPRTGSYEQYF. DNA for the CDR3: TGTGCCAGCAGCTTACCTCGGACAGGGAGCTACGAGCAGTACTTC.

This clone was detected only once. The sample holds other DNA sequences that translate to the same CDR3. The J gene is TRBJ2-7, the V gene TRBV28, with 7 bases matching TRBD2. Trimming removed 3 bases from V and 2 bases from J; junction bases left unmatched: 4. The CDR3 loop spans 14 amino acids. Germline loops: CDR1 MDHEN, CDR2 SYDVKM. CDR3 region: CASSFLGGTYEQYF. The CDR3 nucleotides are TGTGCCAGCAGTTTTCTGGGGGGGACCTACGAGCAGTACTTC.

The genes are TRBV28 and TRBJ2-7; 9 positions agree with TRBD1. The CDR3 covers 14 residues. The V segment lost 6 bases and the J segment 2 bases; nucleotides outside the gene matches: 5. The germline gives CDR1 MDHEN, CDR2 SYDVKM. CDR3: CASRGQGGTYEQYF. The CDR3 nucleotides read TGTGCCAGCAGGGGACAGGGAGGGACCTACGAGCAGTACTTC.

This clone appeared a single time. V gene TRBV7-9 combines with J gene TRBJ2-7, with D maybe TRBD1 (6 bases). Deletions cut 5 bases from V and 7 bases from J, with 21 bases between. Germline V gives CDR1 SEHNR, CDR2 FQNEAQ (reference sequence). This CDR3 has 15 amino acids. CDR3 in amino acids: CASSPTYTGIEEQYF. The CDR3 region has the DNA TGTGCCAGCAGCCCCACCTATACAGGGATCGAAGAGCAGTACTTC.

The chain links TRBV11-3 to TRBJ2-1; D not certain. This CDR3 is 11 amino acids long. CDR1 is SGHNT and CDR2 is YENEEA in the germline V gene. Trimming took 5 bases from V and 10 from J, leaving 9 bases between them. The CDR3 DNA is TGTGCCAGCAGCGCATACGGGGAGCAGTTCTTC. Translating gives CASSAYGEQFF.

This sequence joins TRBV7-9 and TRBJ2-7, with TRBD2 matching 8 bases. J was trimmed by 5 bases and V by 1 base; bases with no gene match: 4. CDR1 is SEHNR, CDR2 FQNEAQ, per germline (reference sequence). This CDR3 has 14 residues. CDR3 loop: CASSLGGGPHEQYF. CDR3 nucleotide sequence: TGTGCCAGCAGCTTAGGCGGGGGGCCTCACGAGCAGTACTTC.

The CDR3 here is CASSLDYRLDGTRPNEQFF. CDR3 bases: TGTGCCAGCAGCTTAGATTATCGGCTCGATGGGACTAGGCCCAATGAGCAGTTCTTC. The J gene is TRBJ2-1, the V gene TRBV11-2; 8 bases line up with TRBD2. CDR3 length: 19 residues. V was clipped by 0 bases and J by 6 bases; unmatched bases: 16. Germline-derived CDR1 and CDR2 are SGHAT and FQNNGV.

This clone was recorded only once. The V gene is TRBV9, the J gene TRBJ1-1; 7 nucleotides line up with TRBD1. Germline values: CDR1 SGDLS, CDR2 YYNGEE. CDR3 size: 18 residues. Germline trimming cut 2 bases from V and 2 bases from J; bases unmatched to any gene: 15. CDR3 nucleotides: TGTGCCAGCAGCGTTGCCCCCTTGGTGGGACAGTACAACACTGAAGCTTTCTTT. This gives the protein CASSVAPLVGQYNTEAFF.